This TCR beta chain was sequenced in a study of blood T cell repertoires in COVID-19. As for the study in general: Spain, Italy and the United States supplied samples that represented acute and convalescent COVID-19.

The assay was immunoSEQ multiplex PCR, and TCRdb's table has in-frame clones only and misses some. The profile shows approximately 200,000 clones, around 80% of them singletons. The sample was peripheral blood. This TCR derives from an older woman who had recovered from COVID-19.

CDR3 nucleotide sequence: TGTGCCAGCAGCCCAGGGGCCCCGAGGAACACTGAAGCTTTCTTT. Its translation: CASSPGAPRNTEAFF. The gene calls are TRBV14 and TRBJ1-1; weak D call: TRBD1 (6 bases). V lost 4 bases and J lost 1, with 13 bases in between. The CDR3 runs to 15 residues. Germline V gives CDR1 SGHDN, CDR2 FVKESK.